The clone carrying this TCR beta chain was seen only once. This specimen belongs to a study of shared clonotypes between healthy human individuals. At the level of the study: A donor's plate count was three for CD4 naive and three for CD4 memory; CD8 naive had two and CD8 memory one.

The germline V gene encodes CDR1 SGHVS and CDR2 FNYEAQ. The CDR3 length is 13 residues. Germline trimming cut 2 bases from V and 2 bases from J; bases unmatched to any gene: 0. With CCR7-negative CD45RA+ TemRA cells, CD45RO+ cells were combined in CD8 memory. Generated by immunoSEQ multiplex PCR, the TCRdb table keeps only in-frame clones and is missing some. Of more than 550,000 clones listed, 80% to 95% were seen once; the top ten hold 30% to 40%. V usage is TRBV7-6 and J usage is TRBJ2-7, with 7 bases identical to TRBD1. The sequence came from a man aged 18 to 35 in good health. Some clones in this sample may be carry-over from other donors' samples. The specimen sequenced was memory CD8+ T cells from PBMCs. Subset specified: CD45RO+ cells pooled with CCR7-negative TemRA cells. This chain's CDR3 is CASSLQGAYEQYF. CDR3 nucleotide sequence: TGTGCCAGCAGCTTACAGGGGGCCTACGAGCAGTACTTC.